The rows below give T cell receptor beta chains drawn from one sample of a study of blood T cell repertoires in COVID-19. Some clones are missing from TCRdb's copy, which holds only in-frame ones; the method was immunoSEQ multiplex PCR. This sample carries some 69,000 clones, 89% of them seen once, and the ten largest clones take about 5%. What was sequenced was peripheral blood. These receptors were taken from a woman aged 50 to 65 with active COVID-19. Each CDR3 is given with its conserved first and last residue. Fields, in order: D gene, CDR3 length, J gene, V gene, clone size, CDR3 protein, CDR3 DNA. D genes are given only for firm matches. For some rows the clone size is stated as once, few or many, or as a class when expanded; others skip it.

d_gene: TRBD1; len: 15; j_gene: TRBJ1-5; v_gene: TRBV19; abundance: .; CDR3aa: CASSMGQGGSQPQHF; CDR3nt: TGTGCCAGTAGTATGGGACAGGGGGGTAGTCAGCCCCAGCATTTT
d_gene: .; len: 13; j_gene: TRBJ2-7; v_gene: TRBV5-6; abundance: .; CDR3aa: CASSLGTPSEQYF; CDR3nt: TGTGCCAGCAGCTTGGGGACTCCCTCCGAGCAGTACTTC
d_gene: TRBD1; len: 14; j_gene: TRBJ1-5; v_gene: TRBV5-1; abundance: once; CDR3aa: CASSLGQGSQPQHF; CDR3nt: TGCGCCAGCAGCTTGGGACAGGGGAGTCAGCCCCAGCATTTT
d_gene: TRBD2; len: 18; j_gene: TRBJ2-7; v_gene: TRBV3-1/TRBV3-2; abundance: .; CDR3aa: CASSQSSTVGLDAYEQYF; CDR3nt: TGTGCCAGCAGCCAATCCTCAACGGTGGGACTAGACGCCTACGAGCAGTACTTC
d_gene: TRBD1; len: 12; j_gene: TRBJ2-1; v_gene: TRBV28; abundance: .; CDR3aa: CASSLQGNEQFF; CDR3nt: TGTGCCAGCAGCCTACAGGGGAATGAGCAGTTCTTC
d_gene: .; len: 16; j_gene: TRBJ1-1; v_gene: TRBV9; abundance: .; CDR3aa: CASSVATEGVNTEAFF; CDR3nt: TGTGCCAGCAGCGTAGCTACGGAAGGGGTGAACACTGAAGCTTTCTTT
d_gene: .; len: 14; j_gene: TRBJ1-6; v_gene: TRBV28; abundance: .; CDR3aa: CASSQQGRYSPLHF; CDR3nt: TGTGCCAGCAGCCAACAGGGTCGTTACTCACCCCTCCACTTT
d_gene: .; len: 15; j_gene: TRBJ2-3; v_gene: TRBV9; abundance: .; CDR3aa: CASSETIGQADTQYF; CDR3nt: TGTGCCAGCAGCGAGACTATTGGGCAAGCAGATACGCAGTATTTT
d_gene: TRBD1; len: 16; j_gene: TRBJ1-5; v_gene: TRBV25-1; abundance: .; CDR3aa: CASSESGTGINQPQHF; CDR3nt: TGTGCCAGCAGTGAATCCGGGACAGGAATCAATCAGCCCCAGCATTTT
d_gene: .; len: 16; j_gene: TRBJ1-4; v_gene: TRBV4-1; abundance: .; CDR3aa: CASSQIGRGGGEKLFF; CDR3nt: TGCGCCAGCAGCCAGATTGGACGGGGAGGGGGAGAAAAACTGTTTTTT
d_gene: TRBD2; len: 19; j_gene: TRBJ2-1; v_gene: TRBV2; abundance: .; CDR3aa: CASSEVWASGRAGGNEQFF; CDR3nt: TGTGCCAGCAGTGAAGTTTGGGCTAGCGGGAGGGCCGGGGGCAATGAGCAGTTCTTC
d_gene: .; len: 12; j_gene: TRBJ2-7; v_gene: TRBV11-2; abundance: .; CDR3aa: CASSFPWSEQYF; CDR3nt: TGTGCCAGCAGCTTCCCTTGGAGCGAGCAGTACTTC
d_gene: TRBD1; len: 16; j_gene: TRBJ1-2; v_gene: TRBV2; abundance: .; CDR3aa: CASSEAQTGLGYGYTF; CDR3nt: TGTGCCAGCAGTGAAGCGCAGACAGGGCTAGGTTATGGCTACACCTTC
d_gene: .; len: 14; j_gene: TRBJ2-1; v_gene: TRBV19; abundance: .; CDR3aa: CASSIVDRDNEQFF; CDR3nt: TGTGCCAGTAGTATAGTAGACAGAGACAATGAGCAGTTCTTC
d_gene: TRBD1; len: 15; j_gene: TRBJ1-1; v_gene: TRBV12-5; abundance: .; CDR3aa: CASGLNTGVGTEAFF; CDR3nt: TGTGCTAGTGGTTTGAATACAGGGGTTGGCACTGAAGCTTTCTTT
d_gene: .; len: 12; j_gene: TRBJ1-2; v_gene: TRBV9; abundance: .; CDR3aa: CASSPGSYGYTF; CDR3nt: TGTGCCAGCAGCCCCGGGAGTTATGGCTACACCTTC
d_gene: TRBD2; len: 20; j_gene: TRBJ2-1; v_gene: TRBV5-4; abundance: once; CDR3aa: CASSPLPGLAGSSSYNEQFF; CDR3nt: TGTGCCAGCAGCCCTCTTCCGGGACTAGCGGGGTCTTCATCCTACAATGAGCAGTTCTTC
d_gene: TRBD2; len: 14; j_gene: TRBJ2-3; v_gene: TRBV6-5; abundance: few; CDR3aa: CASTTGGVVDTQYF; CDR3nt: TGTGCCAGCACGACCGGGGGGGTGGTAGATACGCAGTATTTT
d_gene: TRBD2; len: 17; j_gene: TRBJ2-7; v_gene: TRBV28; abundance: .; CDR3aa: CASSFLFRLAGGYEQYF; CDR3nt: TGTGCCAGCAGTTTCCTCTTCAGACTAGCGGGAGGCTACGAGCAGTACTTC
d_gene: .; len: 16; j_gene: TRBJ1-5; v_gene: TRBV6-4; abundance: .; CDR3aa: CASYRAGAGRNQPQHF; CDR3nt: TGTGCCAGTTATAGGGCTGGGGCAGGGCGCAATCAGCCCCAGCATTTT